The clone carrying this T cell receptor (beta chain) turned up a few times. The antigen remains undetermined. An Oncomine TCR Beta short-read assay was used to sequence the DNA from cultured CD4+ T cells. It was from cultured CD4+ T cells that genomic DNA was extracted. TCRdb analysed the PCR reads with MiXCR anew, one entry per CDR3 protein. The repertoire includes 20,000 to 25,000 distinct CDR3 sequences, about 54% of them detected once, and around 2.8% sits in the top ten. With 3 bases clipped from V and 5 bases from J, the junction kept 7 bases outside the gene matches. CDR3 length equals 14 residues. Per germline, CDR1 DFQATT and CDR2 SNEGSKA (reference sequence). Treatment indicated: approximately 10-day PBMC culture with coronavirus spike peptide pools or control peptides (ViraFEST assay). PBMCs were cultured at around 2 million per well with 9.5 to 10 IU/ml IL-2 and 9.5 to 10 ug/ml peptide pools.

This entry belongs to a study of vaccination and CD4 T cells after COVID-19. Study-level background: Subjects got two shots of BNT162b2 or mRNA-1273 vaccine. Stimuli were overlapping spike peptide pools of SARS-CoV-2 and three common cold coronaviruses (HCoV-NL63, HCoV-OC43, HCoV-229E).

V gene TRBV20-1 combines with J gene TRBJ2-5; 9 bases fit TRBD2. This TCR was sampled from a human donor who had recovered from COVID-19. The sample taken for sequencing was CD4+ T cells from blood, cultured in vitro. Written as DNA, the CDR3 is TGCAGTGCTAGTTACAGCGGGGGGCTGGAGACCCAGTACTTC. This translates into CSASYSGGLETQYF.